This T cell receptor (beta chain) was identified in a study of cytomegalovirus exposure and HLA in healthy donors. Some clones are missing from TCRdb's copy, which holds only in-frame ones; the method was immunoSEQ multiplex PCR. The sample lists roughly 150,000 clones; approximately 88% were seen once. V gave up 0 bases and J gave up 4 bases, with 18 bases separating them. CDR1 MNHNS and CDR2 SASEGT come from the germline V gene. The CDR3 sequence is 18 residues long. This sequence joins TRBV6-1 and TRBJ1-4; no clear D. Sequencing was carried out using PBMCs. This receptor was taken from a young woman in good health and CMV-seropositive. The CDR3 DNA follows: TGTGCCAGCAGTGAAGCGAGGCTTAGTGGGAGCCTTAATGAAAAACTGTTTTTT. Translated, it gives CASSEARLSGSLNEKLFF.